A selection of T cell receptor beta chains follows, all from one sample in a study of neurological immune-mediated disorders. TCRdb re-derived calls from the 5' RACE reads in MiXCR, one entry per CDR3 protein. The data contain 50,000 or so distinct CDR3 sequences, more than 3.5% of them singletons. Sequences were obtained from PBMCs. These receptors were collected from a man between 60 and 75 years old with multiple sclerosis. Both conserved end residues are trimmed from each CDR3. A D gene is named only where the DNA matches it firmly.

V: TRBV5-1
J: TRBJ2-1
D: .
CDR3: ASSLEVEGEQF

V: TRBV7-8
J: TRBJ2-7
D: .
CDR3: ASSLNIGAYEQY

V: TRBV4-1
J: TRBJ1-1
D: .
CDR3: ASSQRSPAEAF

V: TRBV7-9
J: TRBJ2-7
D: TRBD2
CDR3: ASSLVSGGESSYEQY

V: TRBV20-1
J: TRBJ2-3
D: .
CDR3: SAKLADTQY

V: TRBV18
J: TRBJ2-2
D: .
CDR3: ASSGEGDTGELF

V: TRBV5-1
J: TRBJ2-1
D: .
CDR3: ASSSLDGALNEQF

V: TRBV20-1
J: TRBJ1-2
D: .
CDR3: RAITPQTGRGGYT

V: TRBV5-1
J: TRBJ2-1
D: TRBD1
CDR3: ASSLEQGAGNEQF

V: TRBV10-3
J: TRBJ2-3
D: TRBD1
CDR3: AISESTGTHAQY

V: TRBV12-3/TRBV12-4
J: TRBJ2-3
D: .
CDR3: ASSFTPSTDTQY

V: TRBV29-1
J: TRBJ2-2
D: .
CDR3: SVGHTGELF

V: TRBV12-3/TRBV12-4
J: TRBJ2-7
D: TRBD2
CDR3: ASNIWGGLSYEQY

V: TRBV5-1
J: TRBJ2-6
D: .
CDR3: ASSPAGANVLT

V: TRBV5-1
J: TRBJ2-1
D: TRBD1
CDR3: ASSWLTGIDEQF

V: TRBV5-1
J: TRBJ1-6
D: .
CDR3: ASAWDVSPLH

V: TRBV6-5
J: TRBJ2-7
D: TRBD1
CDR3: ASSPTPGQAPYEQY

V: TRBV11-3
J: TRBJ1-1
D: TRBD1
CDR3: ASSTRRQGGHMNTEAF

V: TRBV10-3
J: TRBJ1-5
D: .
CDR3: AINREGSNQPQH

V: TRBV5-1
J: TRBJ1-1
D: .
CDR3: ASSLVSGENTEAF

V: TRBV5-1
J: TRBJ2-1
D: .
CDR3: ASRSYEGGSYNEQF

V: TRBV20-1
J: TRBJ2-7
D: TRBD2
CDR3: SASSGNSYEQY

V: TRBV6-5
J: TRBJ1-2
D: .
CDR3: SSSETGTGLYGYT

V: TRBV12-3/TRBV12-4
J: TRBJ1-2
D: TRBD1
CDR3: ASIFLGQDGYT

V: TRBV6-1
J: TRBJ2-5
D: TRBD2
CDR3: ASSRTLAKETQY

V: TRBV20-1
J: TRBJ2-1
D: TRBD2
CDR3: SARSYDSGQYNEQF

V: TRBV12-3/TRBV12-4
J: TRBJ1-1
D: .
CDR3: ASSPVRQDTEAF

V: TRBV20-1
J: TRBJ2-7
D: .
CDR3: SASLGNYEQY

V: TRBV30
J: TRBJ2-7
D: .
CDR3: AWRGSDITYEQY

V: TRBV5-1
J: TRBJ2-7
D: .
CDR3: ASSSSGHPSYEQY

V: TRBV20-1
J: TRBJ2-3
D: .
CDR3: SALSSGDTQY

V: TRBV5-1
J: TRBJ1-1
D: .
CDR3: ASSGGPRNYTEAF

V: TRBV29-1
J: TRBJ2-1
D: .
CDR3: SVSTHEQF

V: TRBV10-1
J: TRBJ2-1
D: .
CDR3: ASSARGQF

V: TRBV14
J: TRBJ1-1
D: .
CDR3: ASSQESRRREAF

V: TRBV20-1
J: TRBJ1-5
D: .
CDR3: SARDIDQPQH

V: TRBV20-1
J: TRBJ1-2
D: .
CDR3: SARDPTRLGYT

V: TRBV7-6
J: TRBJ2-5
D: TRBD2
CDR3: ASIPTAGVQGETQY

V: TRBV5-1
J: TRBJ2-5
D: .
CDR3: ASSLARGDGETQY

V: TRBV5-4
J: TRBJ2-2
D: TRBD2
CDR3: ASSSALTSGGYIGELF